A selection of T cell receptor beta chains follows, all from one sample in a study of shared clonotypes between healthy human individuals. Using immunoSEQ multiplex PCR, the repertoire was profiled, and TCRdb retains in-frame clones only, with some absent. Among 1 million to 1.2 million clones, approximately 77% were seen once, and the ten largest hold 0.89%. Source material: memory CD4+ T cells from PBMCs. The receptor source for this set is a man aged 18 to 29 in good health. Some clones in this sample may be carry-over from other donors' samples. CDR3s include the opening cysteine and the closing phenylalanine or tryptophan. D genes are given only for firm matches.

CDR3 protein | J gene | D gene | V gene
CASTNGPDYEQYF | TRBJ2-7 | - | TRBV2
CASSLAPGGRNTIYF | TRBJ1-3 | - | TRBV7-2
CASTGALVMNTEAFF | TRBJ1-1 | TRBD1 | TRBV28
CASTTIGNTEAFF | TRBJ1-1 | - | TRBV7-9
CASSKNRVYGYTF | TRBJ1-2 | - | TRBV19
CASSQPGQADYGYTF | TRBJ1-2 | TRBD1 | TRBV4-1
CSVASGASNTEAFF | TRBJ1-1 | - | TRBV29-1
CASSPGGLASTDTQYF | TRBJ2-3 | TRBD2 | TRBV7-3
CASKVDTIYF | TRBJ1-3 | - | TRBV6-1
CAISGLGGQRESQHF | TRBJ1-5 | - | TRBV10-3
CASSPGGAKEEKLFF | TRBJ1-4 | TRBD1 | TRBV7-9
CASSFWEGANVLTF | TRBJ2-6 | - | TRBV14
CASSPRGGEREKLFF | TRBJ1-4 | - | TRBV7-2
CASSWVEATEAFF | TRBJ1-1 | - | TRBV5-1
CASRTRTVGTEAFF | TRBJ1-1 | - | TRBV28
CASSYDPDRARPEAFF | TRBJ1-1 | TRBD1 | TRBV6-5
CASSDRTGREQYF | TRBJ2-7 | TRBD1 | TRBV2
CASSLPVGGWKTQYF | TRBJ2-5 | TRBD2 | TRBV28
CASSLGLGAITYEQYF | TRBJ2-7 | - | TRBV5-1
CASSGGSPADTQYF | TRBJ2-3 | TRBD2 | TRBV2
CASSNTGEQYF | TRBJ2-7 | - | TRBV5-4
CASSTLIYYEQYF | TRBJ2-7 | - | TRBV10-2
CASSTFLGSEQYF | TRBJ2-7 | - | TRBV28
CATTLRDRVYEQYF | TRBJ2-7 | TRBD1 | TRBV5-8
CASSGPYGQYF | TRBJ2-7 | - | TRBV19
CASSPPTHYGYTF | TRBJ1-2 | - | TRBV28
CASSLGPGRALPYEQYF | TRBJ2-7 | - | TRBV13
CASSIGTKVLWDEQFF | TRBJ2-1 | TRBD2 | TRBV5-6
CASSDRGFSGNTIYF | TRBJ1-3 | TRBD1 | TRBV6-5